These 15 T cell receptor beta chains were sequenced from one sample in a study of siplizumab effects on memory and regulatory T cells. Method: immunoSEQ multiplex PCR; TCRdb's copy keeps in-frame clones and lacks some. Of approximately 68,000 clones listed, about 90% are singletons. The specimen was CD8+ T cells sorted from blood. The source of these receptors is a human donor in good health.

This clone appeared once. The rearrangement joins TRBV7-9 to TRBJ2-7; D may match TRBD1 or TRBD2 (5 bases each). The germline V gene has CDR1 SEHNR and CDR2 FQNEAQ (reference sequence). The CDR3 covers 14 residues. Deletions cut 2 bases from V and 2 bases from J, with 10 bases between. In DNA form, the CDR3 reads TGTGCCAGCAGCTTACCGGGGCCACCCTACGAGCAGTACTTC. It translates to CASSLPGPPYEQYF.

The chain recombines TRBV6-5 with TRBJ2-7; TRBD1 agrees at 9 bases. From germline, CDR1 is MNHEY and CDR2 SVGAGI. The CDR3 is 15 residues long. The J segment lost 4 bases and the V segment lost 5 bases, leaving 9 bases of the junction unmatched. The CDR3 DNA reads as TGTGCCAGCAGTGTTACAGGGGGCCGCGCGTACGAGCAGTACTTC. It is translated as CASSVTGGRAYEQYF.

V gene TRBV7-6 combines with J gene TRBJ2-7, with D possibly being TRBD1 or TRBD2 (5 bases each). Germline V gene lookup returns CDR1 SGHVS and CDR2 FNYEAQ. Between the trimmed V and J ends, which lost 5 bases and 0 bases, there was a span of 11 bases. This CDR3 is 14 amino acids long. The CDR3 DNA reads as TGTGCCAGCAGCGACCGGGGCCTCTCCTACGAGCAGTACTTC. It codes for CASSDRGLSYEQYF.

The chain carries TRBV7-9 and TRBJ2-7, with no clear D. The length of the CDR3 is 15 residues. Germline CDR1 is SEHNR and CDR2 is FQNEAQ (reference sequence). Trimming left V 1 base short and J 1 base short, with 11 bases between. The DNA for the CDR3 is TGTGCCAGCAGCTTAGATCTGGGGTCGTCCTACGAGCAGTACTTC. The encoded protein is CASSLDLGSSYEQYF.

The rearrangement uses TRBV7-6 and TRBJ2-5; no firm D call. Germline V lookup: CDR1 SGHVS, CDR2 FNYEAQ. V was shortened by 5 bases and J by 3 bases, with 10 bases between the two germline ends. This CDR3 is built from 13 residues. The CDR3 here is CASSPVGKETQYF. As DNA, the CDR3 is TGTGCCAGCAGCCCCGTGGGGAAAGAGACCCAGTACTTC.

The chain links TRBV4-1 to TRBJ2-1; TRBD1 matches at 7 bases. The CDR3 runs 17 residues. Germline lookup yields CDR1 MGHRA and CDR2 YSYEKL. Trimming at V came to 4 bases and at J to 0 bases, leaving 9 bases not matched to a gene. CDR3 in DNA: TGCGCCAGCAGCCTCCACGGACAGGCTTACTCCTACAATGAGCAGTTCTTC. Its translation: CASSLHGQAYSYNEQFF.

This clone is a singleton in its sample. The chain links TRBV7-9 to TRBJ2-7; D is undetermined. CDR1 and CDR2 from the germline V gene are SEHNR and FQNEAQ (reference sequence). The V end was cut by 1 base, the J end by 6 bases, with 7 bases between. The CDR3 runs to 12 residues. The CDR3 region has the DNA TGTGCCAGCAGCTTAGATCCGGGCGAGCAGTACTTC. This codes for CASSLDPGEQYF.

V gene TRBV7-9 combines with J gene TRBJ2-6; unclear D gene. Trimming removed 7 bases from V and 0 bases from J, with 13 bases in between. The CDR3 contains 16 residues. CDR1 and CDR2 (germline): SEHNR, FQNEAQ (reference sequence). The CDR3 DNA reads TGTGCCAGCATGAGCCCAGGACCCTCTGGGGCCAACGTCCTGACTTTC. Translated, it gives CASMSPGPSGANVLTF.

The chain is built from TRBV19 and TRBJ2-3, with a weak D call TRBD2 (6 bases). Germline V gene data show CDR1 as LNHDA and CDR2 as SQIVND (reference sequence). V shed 3 bases and J shed 6 bases, with 22 bases lying between them. This CDR3 is built from 17 residues. The CDR3 bases are TGTGCCAGTAGTATTTTTTTTGTTACGGGAGATAGGGATACGCAGTATTTT. This gives the protein CASSIFFVTGDRDTQYF.

The gene calls are TRBV5-8 and TRBJ1-1; possibly TRBD1 for D (5 bases). CDR3 length: 11 amino acids. V was cut by 3 bases and J by 11 bases, with 11 bases left in between. CDR1 SGHTS and CDR2 YDEGEE come from the germline V gene. The CDR3 loop reads CASSSGPGAFF. Written as DNA, the CDR3 is TGTGCCAGCAGCTCGGGACCGGGCGCTTTCTTT.

V usage is TRBV30 and J usage is TRBJ2-7; tentative D call: TRBD1 (6 bases). The V gene lost 4 bases and the J gene lost 3 bases, with 16 bases spanning the gap. The CDR3 runs 14 residues. In germline, CDR1 is GTSNPN, CDR2 SVGIG (reference sequence). Here the CDR3 DNA reads TGTGCCTGGACAGGGACAAAAAATAGCTACGAGCAGTACTTC. The encoded protein is CAWTGTKNSYEQYF.

The rearrangement joins TRBV2 to TRBJ2-4; 9 bases map to TRBD2. This CDR3 comprises 18 residues. CDR1 and CDR2 (germline): SNHLY, FYNNEI. J lost 2 bases, V lost 2 bases, and 10 bases had no gene match. The CDR3 DNA follows: TGTGCCAGCAGTGAAATGGGGAGGAGCGGGAGGACCAAAAACATTCAGTACTTC. Translation: CASSEMGRSGRTKNIQYF. Together with reference TRBV2 and TRBJ2-4, the CDR3 gives the full variable domain: EPEVTQTPSHQVTQMGQEVILRCVPISNHLYFYWYRQILGQKVEFLVSFYNNEISEKSEIFDDQFSVERPDGSNFTLKIRSTKLEDSAMYFCASSEMGRSGRTKNIQYFGAGTRLSVL.

The DNA for the CDR3 is TGTGCCAGCACCAAAAGGAGGGGGACTGGGGCCAACGTCCTGACTTTC. This codes for CASTKRRGTGANVLTF. The chain links TRBV21-1 to TRBJ2-6. TRBV21-1 is noted as a pseudogene. CDR3 length: 16 amino acids.

This rearrangement joins TRBV27 to TRBJ2-3, with 8 bases lining up with TRBD2. Losses at the gene ends were 0 bases for V and 2 bases for J; bases not matched to a gene: 10. Germline assignment: CDR1 MNHEY and CDR2 SMNVEV (reference sequence). The CDR3 is 18 amino acids. The CDR3 bases are TGTGCCAGCAGTTTATCGGCGCCACCGACTAGCGCCACAGATACGCAGTATTTT. Amino acids: CASSLSAPPTSATDTQYF.

The rearrangement links TRBV4-1 to TRBJ2-7; D not resolved. V shed 1 base and J shed 2 bases, with 18 bases lying between them. Per germline, CDR1 MGHRA and CDR2 YSYEKL. This CDR3 is built from 17 residues. The chain's CDR3 is CASSQGQIGQPPYEQYF. The CDR3 coding sequence is TGCGCCAGCAGCCAAGGTCAAATAGGGCAACCCCCCTACGAGCAGTACTTC.